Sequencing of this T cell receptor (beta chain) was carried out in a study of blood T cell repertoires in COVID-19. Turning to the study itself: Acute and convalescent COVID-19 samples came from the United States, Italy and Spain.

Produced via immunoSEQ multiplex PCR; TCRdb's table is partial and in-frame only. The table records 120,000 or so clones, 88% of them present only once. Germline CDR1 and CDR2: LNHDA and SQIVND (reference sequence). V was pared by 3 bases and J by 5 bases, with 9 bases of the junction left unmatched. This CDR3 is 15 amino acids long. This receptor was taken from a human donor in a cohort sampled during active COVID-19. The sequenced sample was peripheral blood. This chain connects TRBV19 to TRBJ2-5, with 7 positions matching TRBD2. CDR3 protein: CASSIAGGLLETQYF. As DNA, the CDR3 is TGTGCCAGTAGTATTGCTGGGGGACTACTGGAGACCCAGTACTTC.